Shown below are 22 T cell receptor beta chains from a single sample sequenced in a study of cytomegalovirus exposure and HLA in healthy donors. In the PCR, 60 Vbeta and 13 Jbeta primers were used. Libraries were prepared by immunoSEQ multiplex PCR; TCRdb keeps only in-frame clonotypes and omits some of them. The table has around 150,000 clones, around 85% seen once; the top ten hold more than 4%. Sequencing was performed on PBMCs. The receptors originated from a man between 35 and 55 years old in good health and CMV-seronegative.

The gene calls are TRBV5-6 and TRBJ1-2, with D unclear. The CDR3 totals 11 residues. Looked up from germline, CDR1 is SGHDT and CDR2 is YYEEEE. Trimming cost V 7 bases and J 8 bases, with 12 bases left between them. The CDR3 protein is CASQTSGGYTF. CDR3 nucleotide sequence: TGTGCCAGCCAAACTTCGGGGGGCTACACCTTC.

With regard to this clone: The junction differs from germline at one of its ends, possibly a read error. J is TRBJ2-2 and V is TRBV9, with 7 bases lining up with TRBD1. This CDR3 region has 17 residues. The germline gives CDR1 SGDLS, CDR2 YYNGEE. The CDR3 spells CASGVPLTGSNTGELFF. The CDR3 DNA reads TGTGCCAGCGGCGTCCCCTTGACAGGGTCGAACACCGGGGAGCTGTTTTTT.

This chain joins TRBV10-1 and TRBJ2-3; the match to TRBD2 covers 9 bases. CDR3 size: 17 residues. Germline CDR1 WNHNN, CDR2 SYGVQD (reference sequence). V shed 8 bases, J shed 5 bases, and the junction held 17 bases outside the gene matches. CDR3 sequence (DNA): TGCGCCAGCGATCCCTGGCTTGGGCGGGGGGGCGTAGATACGCAGTATTTT. This encodes CASDPWLGRGGVDTQYF.

This rearrangement joins TRBV7-6 to TRBJ1-2, with D uncertain. Per germline, CDR1 SGHVS and CDR2 FNYEAQ. CDR3 length equals 13 residues. Trimming pared 5 bases from V and 7 bases from J, leaving 14 bases between. CDR3 region: CASSPSGLGGYTF. CDR3 coding DNA: TGTGCCAGCAGCCCCTCGGGGTTGGGTGGCTACACCTTC.

The chain combines TRBV23-1 with TRBJ1-2, with 8 positions matching TRBD1. TRBV23-1 is assigned to the ORF class and has an uncertain function. Trimming removed 6 bases from V and 6 bases from J; junction bases left unmatched: 12. The CDR3 runs to 15 residues. The CDR3 spells CASRLEDRVLNGYTF. CDR3 bases: TGCGCCAGCAGGCTCGAGGACAGGGTACTGAATGGCTACACCTTC.

This clone has more than one count but fewer than ten. The V call is TRBV5-6, the J call TRBJ1-2, with TRBD1 matching over 10 bases. The CDR3 consists of 15 residues. V trimming: 2 bases; J trimming: 1 base; junction bases outside the gene matches: 2. The germline CDR1 and CDR2 sequences are SGHDT and YYEEEE. The CDR3 DNA is TGTGCCAGCAGCTTCGGGACAGGGGATAACTATGGCTACACCTTC. This gives the protein CASSFGTGDNYGYTF.

This rearrangement joins TRBV7-2 to TRBJ2-7, with 7 nucleotides matching TRBD2. J was trimmed by 5 bases and V by 7 bases; bases with no gene match: 17. The length of the CDR3 is 16 residues. Germline CDR1 reads SGHTA; CDR2 reads FQGNSA. The CDR3 reads CASTKGTTGGSDEQYF. CDR3 DNA sequence: TGTGCCAGCACCAAGGGGACTACTGGAGGTAGTGACGAGCAGTACTTC.

In regard to this clone: One end of the junction is discordant with germline, which a read error may explain. The V gene is TRBV6-1, the J gene TRBJ1-3; a possible D gene is TRBD1 (6 bases). From germline, CDR1 is MNHNS and CDR2 SASEGT. This CDR3 is 16 amino acids long. CDR3 nucleotides: TGTGCCAGCAGAGAAGGGGGGCAGCTCTCTGGAAACACCATATATTTT. Translated, it gives CASREGGQLSGNTIYF.

The V gene is TRBV6-5, the J gene TRBJ1-2; possible D gene TRBD1, 6 bases. Germline CDR1 reads MNHEY; CDR2 reads SVGAGI. The CDR3 has 12 residues. V lost 5 bases to trimming and J lost 7 bases, with 11 bases between them. CDR3 residues: CASSVTGFGYTF. CDR3 sequence (DNA): TGTGCCAGCAGTGTTACAGGGTTTGGCTACACCTTC.

The gene calls are TRBV28 and TRBJ1-4; D remains unclear. Trimming took off 5 bases at V and 0 bases at J, with 10 bases between the two ends. In germline, CDR1 is MDHEN, CDR2 SYDVKM. This CDR3 spans 15 amino acids. The CDR3 loop is CASSLTVATNEKLFF. The DNA of the CDR3 is TGTGCCAGCAGTCTCACAGTCGCAACTAATGAAAAACTGTTTTTT.

The V gene is TRBV7-2, the J gene TRBJ2-3; 12 bases agree with TRBD2. The CDR3 is made up of 18 amino acids. Trimming took 0 bases from V and 6 from J; bases not matched to a gene: 10. The germline gives CDR1 SGHTA, CDR2 FQGNSA. CDR3 in DNA: TGTGCCAGCAGCTTAGCTACTTCTAGCGGGGGGGCCAGGGATACGCAGTATTTT. Protein sequence: CASSLATSSGGARDTQYF.

The chain employs TRBV28 and TRBJ1-3; D gene unclear. Germline CDR1 and CDR2: MDHEN and SYDVKM. This CDR3 comprises 14 residues. With 3 bases removed from V and 4 bases from J, the gap between germline ends came to 10 bases. CDR3 coding DNA: TGTGCCAGCAGTTTTCGCGGCAAAGGAAACACCATATATTTT. Translation gives CASSFRGKGNTIYF.

This clone was seen a handful of times. The chain combines TRBV4-2 with TRBJ2-7; a weak D match, TRBD1 (6 bases). The length of the CDR3 is 14 residues. Per germline, CDR1 LGHNA and CDR2 YNFKEQ. Deletions cut 4 bases from V and 1 base from J, with 11 bases between. The CDR3: CASSPLGTSYEQYF. CDR3 coding DNA: TGTGCCAGCAGCCCCCTAGGGACATCCTACGAGCAGTACTTC.

The chain recombines TRBV5-1 with TRBJ1-2; TRBD1 agrees at 8 bases. The ends lost 0 bases at V and 8 bases at J; junction bases unmatched: 3. CDR3 size: 13 residues. Germline V gene data show CDR1 as SGHRS and CDR2 as YFSETQ. The CDR3 region is CASSLGQGAGYTF. The CDR3 DNA reads TGCGCCAGCAGCTTGGGCCAGGGGGCGGGCTACACCTTC.

The genes are TRBV5-6 and TRBJ2-3; 12 nucleotides agree with TRBD2. Germline V CDR1 and CDR2: SGHDT, YYEEEE. This CDR3 comprises 16 residues. J was trimmed by 0 bases and V by 3 bases; bases with no gene match: 2. The CDR3 sequence: CASSSGLAGSTDTQYF. As DNA, the CDR3 is TGTGCCAGCAGCTCTGGACTAGCGGGGAGCACAGATACGCAGTATTTT.

The rearrangement links TRBV5-1 to TRBJ2-1; 12 bases are a match to TRBD2. The CDR3 totals 14 residues. Unmatched junction bases numbered 9, after V lost 7 bases and J lost 10 bases. Per germline, CDR1 SGHRS and CDR2 YFSETQ. CDR3 coding DNA: TGCGCCAGCGGAGGGACTAGCGGGCCTGGGGAGCAGTTCTTC. This sequence encodes CASGGTSGPGEQFF. Using reference TRBV5-1 and TRBJ2-1 for the parts outside the CDR3, the full variable domain is KAGVTQTPRYLIKTRGQQVTLSCSPISGHRSVSWYQQTPGQGLQFLFEYFSETQRNKGNFPGRFSGRQFSNSRSEMNVSTLELGDSALYLCASGGTSGPGEQFFGPGTRLTVL.

The V call is TRBV7-9, the J call TRBJ2-2, with a possible D match to TRBD2 (7 bases). V lost 5 bases to trimming and J lost 5 bases, with 21 bases between them. Germline V CDR1 and CDR2: SEHNR, FQNEAQ (reference sequence). There are 17 residues in the CDR3. In DNA, the CDR3 is TGTGCCAGCAGCCCCATGAGGGGGGGAAGAGGGACCGGGGAGCTGTTTTTT. It encodes CASSPMRGGRGTGELFF. The full variable domain, its missing parts supplied by reference TRBV7-9 and TRBJ2-2, is DTGVSQNPRHKITKRGQNVTFRCDPISEHNRLYWYRQTLGQGPEFLTYFQNEAQLEKSRLLSDRFSAERPKGSFSTLEIQRTEQGDSAMYLCASSPMRGGRGTGELFFGEGSRLTVL.

The chain carries TRBV7-8 and TRBJ2-5; 9 bases are a match to TRBD2. CDR1 SGHVS and CDR2 FQNEAQ come from the germline V gene. This CDR3 has 17 residues. Unmatched junction bases numbered 17, after V lost 8 bases and J lost 4 bases. The CDR3 is CASLIYPASGDGETQYF. DNA of the CDR3: TGTGCCAGCTTGATCTACCCGGCTAGCGGGGATGGAGAGACCCAGTACTTC. The variable domain in full, with the rest retrieved from reference TRBV7-8 and TRBJ2-5, is GAGVSQSPRYKVAKRGQDVALRCDPISGHVSLFWYQQALGQGPEFLTYFQNEAQLDKSGLPSDRFFAERPEGSVSTLKIQRTQQEDSAVYLCASLIYPASGDGETQYFGPGTRLLVL.

CDR3 bases: TGTGCCAGCAGAAGACCGACAGACTACGAGCAGTACTTC. It is translated as CASRRPTDYEQYF. The J gene is TRBJ2-7, the V gene TRBV27; D might be TRBD1 (5 bases). The CDR3 totals 13 residues. The germline gives CDR1 MNHEY, CDR2 SMNVEV (reference sequence). The V end was cut by 6 bases, the J end by 3 bases, with 12 bases between.

The rearrangement uses TRBV6-6 and TRBJ2-7; D is perhaps TRBD1 (5 bases). With 0 bases removed from V and 2 bases from J, the gap between germline ends came to 8 bases. This CDR3 spans 14 amino acids. Germline V gene sequence: CDR1 MNHNY, CDR2 SVGAGI (reference sequence). CDR3 in amino acids: CASSYSRGAYEQYF. The CDR3 DNA is TGTGCCAGCAGTTACTCTAGGGGCGCCTACGAGCAGTACTTC.

In regard to this clone: At the DNA level, this CDR3 is encoded by other sequences in the same sample as well. V and J are TRBV27 and TRBJ2-7; tentatively, D is TRBD2 (5 bases). Germline loops: CDR1 MNHEY, CDR2 SMNVEV (reference sequence). The CDR3 length is 14 residues. The germline V and J ends were trimmed by 2 bases and 4 bases, with 12 bases remaining between them. CDR3 protein: CASSLGVGAYEQYF. CDR3 DNA: TGTGCCAGCAGTTTAGGGGTGGGAGCTTACGAGCAGTACTTC.

The CDR3 DNA is TGTGCCAGCAGCCTTGACAGGACAGATACGCAGTATTTT. Translation: CASSLDRTDTQYF. The V and J genes are TRBV7-2 and TRBJ2-3; tentative D call: TRBD1 (6 bases). Germline CDR1 is SGHTA and CDR2 is FQGNSA. V dropped 5 bases and J dropped 3 bases, with 9 bases sitting between them. The CDR3 is 13 amino acids.